These 8 T cell receptor beta chains were sequenced from one sample in a study of blood T cell repertoires in COVID-19. Clones were read by immunoSEQ multiplex PCR, and TCRdb kept only the in-frame ones, dropping some. This sample has about 430,000 clones, with around 87% found just once. Sequenced material: PBMCs or T cells enriched from blood (not recorded which). The receptors shown here come from a man in his thirties or forties who had recovered from COVID-19.

J is TRBJ2-5 and V is TRBV19, with D possibly TRBD1 on 5 matching bases. The CDR3 consists of 13 residues. Germline V gives CDR1 LNHDA, CDR2 SQIVND (reference sequence). V was cut by 3 bases and J by 1 base, with 6 bases left in between. CDR3 nucleotide sequence: TGTGCCAGTAGTATTCAGGGCCAAGAGACCCAGTACTTC. Translated, it gives CASSIQGQETQYF.

This sequence joins TRBV7-2 and TRBJ1-5; tentative D call: TRBD1 (5 bases). The CDR3 covers 15 residues. CDR1 and CDR2 from the germline V gene are SGHTA and FQGNSA. V was shortened by 2 bases and J by 4 bases, with 12 bases between the two germline ends. In DNA form, the CDR3 reads TGTGCCAGCAGCTTAAGGCTAGGGGAAAATCAGCCCCAGCATTTT. Translating it yields CASSLRLGENQPQHF.

The genes are TRBV9 and TRBJ1-3; TRBD1 is a possible D gene (6 bases). Germline V gene lookup returns CDR1 SGDLS and CDR2 YYNGEE. V was shortened by 0 bases and J by 1 base, with 8 bases between the two germline ends. The CDR3 is 15 residues long. Here the CDR3 DNA reads TGTGCCAGCAGCGTAGGGGGGACATCTGGAAACACCATATATTTT. This sequence encodes CASSVGGTSGNTIYF.

The J gene is TRBJ1-2, the V gene TRBV2; TRBD1 matches at 8 bases. The CDR3 loop spans 15 amino acids. With 10 bases clipped from V and 7 bases from J, the junction kept 17 bases outside the gene matches. The V gene's germline CDR1 is SNHLY and CDR2 FYNNEI. CDR3 in DNA: TGTGCCACCCCTCAGGGAGGCAGGGGGCTCTCTGGCTACACCTTC. It yields the protein CATPQGGRGLSGYTF.

CDR3 protein: CASSFRTSGLRDDEQYF. The DNA of the CDR3 is TGTGCCAGCAGTTTCCGGACTAGCGGGCTAAGGGACGACGAGCAGTACTTC. The chain combines TRBV27 with TRBJ2-7, with 11 bases matching TRBD2. CDR1 is MNHEY and CDR2 is SMNVEV in the germline V gene (reference sequence). The CDR3 covers 17 residues. V trimming: 3 bases; J trimming: 5 bases; junction bases outside the gene matches: 12.

This clone occurred a few times. The V and J genes are TRBV6-5 and TRBJ2-3; TRBD1 is a possible D gene (6 bases). Trimming left V 5 bases short and J 6 bases short, with 12 bases between. The CDR3 covers 13 residues. Germline lookup yields CDR1 MNHEY and CDR2 SVGAGI. The CDR3 DNA follows: TGTGCCAGCAGTCAACAGGGTTCGGATACGCAGTATTTT. It yields the protein CASSQQGSDTQYF.

The rearrangement uses TRBV18 and TRBJ2-1; D is perhaps TRBD2 (7 bases). V lost 0 bases to trimming and J lost 14 bases, with 14 bases between them. The CDR3 covers 13 residues. Germline-derived CDR1 and CDR2 are KGHSH and LQKENI. CDR3 protein: CASSPPGGAEEFF. DNA of the CDR3: TGTGCCAGCTCACCACCGGGGGGGGCGGAGGAGTTCTTC.

This clone was counted once. The V call is TRBV6-5, the J call TRBJ1-2, with a tentative D call TRBD1 (5 bases). CDR1 is MNHEY, CDR2 SVGAGI, per germline. The germline V and J ends were trimmed by 4 bases and 6 bases, with 6 bases remaining between them. There are 11 residues in the CDR3. The CDR3 nucleotides read TGTGCCAGCAGTTTCAGGGATGGCTACACCTTC. This codes for CASSFRDGYTF.